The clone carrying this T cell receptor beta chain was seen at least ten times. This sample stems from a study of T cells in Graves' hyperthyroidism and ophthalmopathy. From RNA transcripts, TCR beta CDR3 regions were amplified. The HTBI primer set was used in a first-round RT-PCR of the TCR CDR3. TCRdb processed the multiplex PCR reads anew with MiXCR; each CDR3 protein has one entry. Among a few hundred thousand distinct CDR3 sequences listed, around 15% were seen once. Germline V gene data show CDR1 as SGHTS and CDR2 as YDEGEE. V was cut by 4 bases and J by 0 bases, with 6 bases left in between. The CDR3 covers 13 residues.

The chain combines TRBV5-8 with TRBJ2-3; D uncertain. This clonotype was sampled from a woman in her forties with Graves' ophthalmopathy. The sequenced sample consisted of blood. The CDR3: CASSNYSTDTQYF. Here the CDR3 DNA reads TGTGCCAGCAGCAATTATAGCACAGATACGCAGTATTTT.